This record concerns one T cell receptor beta chain sequence. The antigen remains unidentified. Germline CDR1 and CDR2: MNHEY and SMNVEV (reference sequence). The V end lost 8 bases, the J end lost 0 bases, and 13 bases lay between the germline ends. CDR3 length: 14 residues. The sample is drawn from a study of T cell repertoires in cytomegalovirus infection. At the level of the study: The authors relied on CMV epitopes, both recently identified HLA-C-restricted and well-studied HLA-B-restricted. Matching HLA type, along with CMV infection, was indicated by public TCR beta signatures.

TCRdb re-called the reads through MiXCR, storing one row per CDR3 protein. The data hold under 500,000 distinct CDR3 sequences, with about 42% observed a single time. General observations from the study: Across the ex vivo response, the dominant clonotypes were HLA-C-restricted CMV-specific TCR beta clonotypes. Cumulative public TCR beta family frequency identified carriers of CMV plus the relevant HLA.

The sample here was cultured PBMCs, taken from culture after CMV antigen stimulation. The TCR was taken from a human donor in good health (CMV status not recorded). Some clones in this sample may be carry-over from other donors' samples. The chain joins TRBV27 to TRBJ1-2; D ambiguous. The DNA for the CDR3 is TGTGCCAGCCGCAACCCGGCAACTAACTATGGCTACACCTTC. The encoded protein is CASRNPATNYGYTF.